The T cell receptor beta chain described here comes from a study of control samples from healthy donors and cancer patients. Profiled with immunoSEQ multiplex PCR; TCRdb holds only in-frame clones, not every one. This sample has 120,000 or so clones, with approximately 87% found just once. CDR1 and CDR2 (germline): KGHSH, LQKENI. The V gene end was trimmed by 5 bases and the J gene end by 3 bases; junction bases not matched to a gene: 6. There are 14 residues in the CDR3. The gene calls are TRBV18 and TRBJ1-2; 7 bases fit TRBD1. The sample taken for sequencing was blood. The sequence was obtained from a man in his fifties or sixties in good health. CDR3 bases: TGTGCCAGCTCAACGGGAGACAGGGACTATGGCTACACCTTC. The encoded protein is CASSTGDRDYGYTF.